A single sample is the source of the 25 T cell receptor beta chains below, sequenced in a study of tumor and adjacent non-tumor tissue in lung cancer. No cell sorting was done before RNA was extracted from the tissue. More than 3 cm separated this lung sample from the edge of the tumor. The library came from three nested PCR rounds adapted from ARM-PCR protocols. TCRdb ran MiXCR on the multiplex PCR reads and lists one entry per CDR3 protein. The repertoire holds roughly 75,000 distinct CDR3 sequences, with under 70% as singletons. Sequenced material: distant non-tumor lung tissue. These receptors were collected from a woman between 45 and 60 years old with non-small cell lung cancer.

This clonotype came up a few times. Given a much more abundant clone one base away, this may be a read error. The genes are TRBV20-1 and TRBJ2-5, with D possibly being TRBD1 (5 bases). This CDR3 region has 14 residues. The germline V gene encodes CDR1 DFQATT and CDR2 SNEGSKA (reference sequence). V lost 4 bases, J lost 0 bases, and 12 bases lay in between. The CDR3 region is CSANPRQHQETQYF. The CDR3, as DNA: TGCAGTGCTAACCCCAGACAGCACCAAGAGACCCAGTACTTC.

The table lists this clonotype with a few counts. A read error is likely, as this CDR3 ends without the conserved phenylalanine or tryptophan. The chain uses TRBV29-1 and TRBJ1-5, with a possible D match to TRBD1 (6 bases). The CDR3 covers 12 residues. Germline CDR1 SQVTM, CDR2 ANQGSEA. CDR3 sequence reads: CYAGEGNQPQHY. The DNA for the CDR3 is TGCTATGCAGGGGAGGGCAATCAGCCCCAGCATTAT.

This clonotype was observed a handful of times. The junction departs from germline at one end; a sequencing error may be responsible. The chain couples TRBV12-3 or TRBV12-4 to TRBJ1-1, with D perhaps TRBD1 (5 bases). The CDR3 contains 15 residues. The CDR3 sequence: CASTLGGGLNTEAYF. CDR3 DNA sequence: TGTGCCAGTACCCTGGGGGGGGGTCTGAACACTGAAGCTTACTTT.

This clonotype was counted a few times. A much more abundant neighbour one base away suggests this may be a read error. The chain employs TRBV28 and TRBJ1-2, with D tentatively TRBD1 (6 bases). Germline assignment: CDR1 MDHEN and CDR2 SYDVKM. The length of the CDR3 is 15 residues. CDR3 in amino acids: CTSSLTGGQGFGYTF. DNA of the CDR3: TGTACCAGCAGCCTCACCGGGGGGCAGGGCTTTGGCTACACCTTC.

This chain connects TRBV12-3 or TRBV12-4 to TRBJ2-3; 7 bases are shared with TRBD2. V dropped 5 bases and J dropped 8; count of bases not matched to a gene: 13. The CDR3 is made up of 15 amino acids. The CDR3 DNA is TGTGCCAGCAGTCTCACTAGCGATGGGGCAGGTACGCAGTATTTT. It specifies CASSLTSDGAGTQYF.

On this clonotype itself: One end of the junction does not line up with germline, which may come from a read error. The J gene is TRBJ2-1, the V gene TRBV20-1, with 7 nucleotides matching TRBD2. In germline, CDR1 is DFQATT, CDR2 SNEGSKA (reference sequence). The CDR3 totals 14 residues. CDR3 sequence: CSASGRASFNDQFF. The CDR3 region has the DNA TGCAGTGCTAGTGGGAGGGCCTCCTTCAATGATCAGTTCTTC.

Remarks on this clonotype: The germline gene is not matched at one end of the junction; a read error may be the cause. V gene TRBV6-5 combines with J gene TRBJ1-1; D remains unclear. The CDR3 extends over 14 amino acids. Germline lookup yields CDR1 MNHEY and CDR2 SVGAGI. In DNA, the CDR3 is TGTGCTAGCAGCACACGCGAAATGAACACTGAAGCTTTCTTT. This gives the protein CASSTREMNTEAFF.

Concerning this clonotype itself: This could be a read error, since a much larger clone is one nucleotide away. The chain is built from TRBV5-6 and TRBJ2-7; 9 bases match TRBD1. There are 16 residues in the CDR3. Germline CDR1 and CDR2: SGHDT and YYEEEE. CDR3 sequence (DNA): TGTGCCTGCAGCGGCACAGGGGGCGAAGGTTCCTACGAGCAGTACTTC. It translates to CACSGTGGEGSYEQYF.

This clonotype occurred a few times. The V call is TRBV12-3 or TRBV12-4, the J call TRBJ2-7, with D perhaps TRBD1 (5 bases). Trimming removed 9 bases at V and 5 bases at J, with 11 bases between. The CDR3 totals 11 residues. CDR3: CASLGADEQYF. In DNA, the CDR3 is TGTGCCAGTTTAGGGGCCGACGAGCAGTACTTC.

Comment on this clonotype: A single base separates this from a much larger clone, so it may be a read error. V is TRBV6-2 or TRBV6-3 and J is TRBJ2-1, with D possibly being TRBD2 (6 bases). The V and J ends lost 5 bases and 11 bases respectively, with 16 bases between them. The CDR3 consists of 13 residues. The germline V gene encodes CDR1 MNHEY and CDR2 SVGEGT. In DNA form, the CDR3 reads TGTGCCAGCAGTCAAAGCGCGGGGAATAAGCAGTTCTTC. As protein: CASSQSAGNKQFF.

On this clonotype: At one boundary the junction diverges from the germline segment, which might be a read error. The chain carries TRBV29-1 and TRBJ2-7; D is tentatively TRBD1 or TRBD2 (5 bases each). The CDR3 totals 11 residues. Germline CDR1 SQVTM, CDR2 ANQGSEA. Here the CDR3 DNA reads TGTAGCGTTCAAAGCTCAGGGGAGCAGTACTTC. As protein: CSVQSSGEQYF.

This chain's CDR3 is CASSCLSTGELFF. Written as DNA, the CDR3 is TGTGCCAGCAGCTGCTTGTCCACCGGGGAGCTGTTTTTT. The V call is TRBV11-2, the J call TRBJ2-2, with D hard to call. The V gene lost 4 bases and the J gene lost 4 bases, with 7 bases spanning the gap. Germline V gene lookup returns CDR1 SGHAT and CDR2 FQNNGV. The CDR3 has 13 amino acids.

This clonotype was detected ten times or more. The chain combines TRBV29-1 with TRBJ2-5; TRBD1 might be the D (5 bases). Germline V CDR1 and CDR2: SQVTM, ANQGSEA. V shed 6 bases and J shed 2 bases, with 22 bases lying between them. The CDR3 totals 16 residues. In nucleotides, the CDR3 is TGCAGCGTCTCGGACACCTATCACCCAGGGCAAGAGACCCAGTACTTC. Amino acids: CSVSDTYHPGQETQYF. The variable domain in full, with the rest retrieved from reference TRBV29-1 and TRBJ2-5, is SAVISQKPSRDICQRGTSLTIQCQVDSQVTMMFWYRQQPGQSLTLIATANQGSEATYESGFVIDKFPISRPNLTFSTLTVSNMSPEDSSIYLCSVSDTYHPGQETQYFGPGTRLLVL.

This clonotype was seen ten or more times. The rearrangement joins TRBV12-3 or TRBV12-4 to TRBJ2-2; TRBD2 matches at 11 bases. This CDR3 has 17 residues. The V and J ends lost 6 bases and 5 bases, in that order; junction bases with no gene match: 11. CDR3 in amino acids: CASRPLTSGRRTGELFF. The CDR3 DNA is TGTGCCAGCAGACCGCTAACTAGCGGGAGAAGGACCGGGGAGCTGTTTTTT.

This clonotype was found many times. The J gene is TRBJ2-1, the V gene TRBV29-1, with 8 bases lining up with TRBD2. There are 12 residues in the CDR3. Germline V CDR1 and CDR2: SQVTM, ANQGSEA. V gave up 5 bases and J gave up 11 bases; unmatched junction bases: 8. The CDR3 sequence: CSVRISGTKQFF. The DNA for the CDR3 is TGCAGCGTTCGGATTAGCGGGACCAAGCAGTTCTTC.

Points on this clonotype: The CDR3 end shows no conserved phenylalanine or tryptophan, and so a read error is likely. The limits of the CDR3 on the DNA are not certain, so only TCRdb's listed CDR3 is given. The chain has TRBV11-1 and TRBJ2-3; the DNA was not compared with TRBD2, the D call given in the table. The CDR3 length equals 14 residues, ends included. CDR1 and CDR2 from the germline V gene are SGHAT and FQDESV (reference sequence). This chain's CDR3 is CASSLSGRPDTHYY.

The chain has TRBV20-1 and TRBJ1-4; a possible D gene is TRBD1 (5 bases). Germline V gene data show CDR1 as DFQATT and CDR2 as SNEGSKA (reference sequence). The V end was cut by 8 bases, the J end by 5 bases, with 21 bases between. CDR3 size: 15 residues. This CDR3 is CSTVDIQKGNEKLFF. The CDR3 DNA reads TGCAGTACTGTGGACATTCAAAAGGGGAATGAAAAACTGTTTTTT.

Remarks on this clonotype: Because the CDR3 is missing its conserved closing phenylalanine or tryptophan, this is likely a read error. Because the CDR3's place on the DNA is in doubt, the DNA is left out and the CDR3 is given as listed by TCRdb. This chain uses TRBV11-1 with TRBJ1-1. Germline lookup yields CDR1 SGHAT and CDR2 FQDESV (reference sequence). A total of 14 residues make up the CDR3, ends included. CDR3 loop: CASSLKELNTGASL.

Comment on this clonotype: A read error may be the cause here, since a much bigger clone is one base away. This rearrangement joins TRBV20-1 to TRBJ2-3; tentatively, D is TRBD2 (6 bases). Germline assignment: CDR1 DFQATT and CDR2 SNEGSKA (reference sequence). The CDR3 extends over 15 amino acids. The CDR3 bases are TGCAGTGCTAGAGATCTACTAGCCCCCACAGATAGGCAGTATTTT. Protein product: CSARDLLAPTDRQYF.

This clonotype has ten or more counts. This rearrangement joins TRBV20-1 to TRBJ2-7; D not certain. Trimming stripped 0 bases from V and 4 bases from J, with 16 bases between. CDR1 and CDR2 (germline): DFQATT, SNEGSKA (reference sequence). The CDR3 is 15 residues long. The CDR3 reads CSARDILLPHYEQYF. In DNA, the CDR3 is TGCAGTGCTAGAGATATTTTACTCCCCCATTACGAGCAGTACTTC.

J is TRBJ2-3 and V is TRBV28; no clear D. The CDR3 runs to 16 residues. V lost 4 bases and J 4 bases, leaving 18 bases between the germline ends. Germline values: CDR1 MDHEN, CDR2 SYDVKM. CDR3 in amino acids: CASSSLDPRIPDTQYF. CDR3 bases: TGTGCCAGCAGTTCCCTGGACCCCCGGATCCCAGATACGCAGTATTTT.

The gene calls are TRBV20-1 and TRBJ1-3, with TRBD1 as a possible D gene (6 bases). The V end lost 4 bases, the J end lost 1 base, and 14 bases lay between the germline ends. The CDR3 is made up of 15 amino acids. Germline CDR1 is DFQATT and CDR2 is SNEGSKA (reference sequence). For the CDR3, the DNA is TGCAGTGCTAACGCAGGGGCTGCGTCTGGAAACACCATATATTTT. Its protein is CSANAGAASGNTIYF.

The CDR3 bases are TGTGCCAGCAGCTTCCCAGCGGGGGGGAAGGAGACCCAGTACTTC. Translating it yields CASSFPAGGKETQYF. The chain links TRBV5-4 to TRBJ2-5, with 10 bases matching TRBD2. The CDR3 has 15 amino acids. Germline V gives CDR1 SGHNT, CDR2 YYREEE (reference sequence). V trimming: 2 bases; J trimming: 5 bases; junction bases outside the gene matches: 6.

This clonotype was observed a few times. A much larger clone differs by one base, so this may be a read error. This chain uses TRBV12-3 or TRBV12-4 with TRBJ2-5, with a tentative D call TRBD2 (6 bases). This CDR3 is 14 amino acids long. Trimming removed 1 base at V and 7 bases at J, with 13 bases between. The CDR3 loop reads CASSLDSLGGTQYF. CDR3 DNA sequence: TGTGCCAGCAGTTTAGACAGCCTCGGGGGGACCCAGTACTTC.

Concerning this clonotype: With a much larger clone just one base away, this may be a read error. The chain carries TRBV29-1 and TRBJ2-5, with 8 nucleotides matching TRBD1. With V trimmed by 3 bases and J by 4 bases, 7 bases remained unmatched. CDR1 and CDR2 from the germline V gene are SQVTM and ANQGSEA. The CDR3 consists of 14 residues. The CDR3 region is CSVDEQGALETQYF. CDR3 coding DNA: TGCAGCGTTGACGAGCAGGGGGCGTTAGAGACCCAGTACTTC.